A single sample is the source of the 14 T cell receptor beta chains below, sequenced in a study of shared clonotypes between healthy human individuals (dated by TCRdb to 2020 to 2021). The protocol used for the library was the immunoSEQ multiplex PCR assay. TCRdb re-hosts the immuneACCESS table, in-frame sequences only. Its copies lack some clones; in the studies checked, an unresolved V gene accounts for under half of them, and the cause for the rest is not known. This sample gives around 720,000 clones in total; around four fifths of them show up just once. 1.5% to 2% of the sample is in the top ten clones. Input material: memory CD4+ T cells sorted from blood. This specimen's cell subset or site label, per the study, means: CD45RA-negative fraction. The receptors were gathered from a woman aged 25 to 45 in good health.

The chain links TRBV7-7 to TRBJ2-3; 9 bases agree with TRBD2. The CDR3 sequence is 19 residues long. The junction had 19 bases not matched to a gene; V was cut back by 5 bases and J by 4 bases. Germline values: CDR1 SSHAT, CDR2 FNYEAQ (reference sequence). The CDR3 loop reads CASSPAPSGGTGGADTQYF. The CDR3 bases are TGTGCCAGCAGCCCGGCTCCCAGCGGGGGGACCGGGGGTGCAGATACGCAGTATTTT. Supplemented by reference TRBV7-7 and TRBJ2-3, the full variable domain reads GAGVSQSPRYKVTKRGQDVTLRCDPISSHATLYWYQQALGQGPEFLTYFNYEAQPDKSGLPSDRFSAERPEGSISTLTIQRTEQRDSAMYRCASSPAPSGGTGGADTQYFGPGTRLTVL.

This chain uses TRBV6-5 with TRBJ1-1, with 8 positions matching TRBD1. CDR3 length: 12 amino acids. V was clipped by 5 bases and J by 10 bases; unmatched bases: 6. CDR1 and CDR2 (germline): MNHEY, SVGAGI. CDR3 coding DNA: TGTGCCAGCAGTATACAGGGGGAACGAGCTTTCTTT. It is translated as CASSIQGERAFF.

This clone was detected only a few times. The chain has TRBV6-1 and TRBJ1-5, with 10 bases aligning to TRBD1. Looked up from germline, CDR1 is MNHNS and CDR2 is SASEGT. Losses at the gene ends were 1 base for V and 2 bases for J; bases not matched to a gene: 8. The CDR3 sequence is 18 residues long. CDR3 in amino acids: CASSEDWTGGVRNQPQHF. CDR3 nucleotide sequence: TGTGCCAGCAGTGAAGATTGGACAGGGGGGGTTCGCAATCAGCCCCAGCATTTT.

This clone was detected a few times. The rearrangement joins TRBV7-9 to TRBJ2-5; 9 nucleotides agree with TRBD2. With 5 bases clipped from V and 4 bases from J, the junction kept 11 bases outside the gene matches. The germline V gene has CDR1 SEHNR and CDR2 FQNEAQ (reference sequence). This CDR3 contains 16 residues. The CDR3 reads CASSPPGLAQVETQYF. CDR3 DNA: TGTGCCAGCAGCCCCCCGGGACTAGCTCAGGTAGAGACCCAGTACTTC.

This chain connects TRBV5-1 to TRBJ2-1, with unresolved D. The CDR3 totals 14 residues. The ends were cut back, 3 bases at V and 5 bases at J, with 12 bases in the middle. The germline gives CDR1 SGHRS, CDR2 YFSETQ. The CDR3 here is CASSSSHLDNEQFF. As DNA, the CDR3 is TGCGCCAGCAGCTCTTCTCATCTAGACAATGAGCAGTTCTTC.

This chain uses TRBV30 with TRBJ2-1; 11 bases are shared with TRBD2. The CDR3 extends over 15 amino acids. Germline V gene data show CDR1 as GTSNPN and CDR2 as SVGIG (reference sequence). With 2 bases clipped from V and 3 bases from J, the junction kept 3 bases outside the gene matches. CDR3 in DNA: TGTGCCTGGAGTACGGGACTAGCGGACTACAATGAGCAGTTCTTC. Encoded protein: CAWSTGLADYNEQFF.

The chain uses TRBV28 and TRBJ2-1; 10 positions match TRBD2. The CDR3 consists of 15 residues. The V gene end was trimmed by 4 bases and the J gene end by 8 bases; junction bases not matched to a gene: 8. Germline CDR1 reads MDHEN; CDR2 reads SYDVKM. DNA of the CDR3: TGTGCCAGCAGTTCTAGCGGGAGCTCTTCCCATGAGCAGTTCTTC. Protein sequence: CASSSSGSSSHEQFF.

The chain recombines TRBV6-5 with TRBJ2-5, with 10 bases identical to TRBD2. The CDR3 sequence is 15 residues long. Germline V gives CDR1 MNHEY, CDR2 SVGAGI. V lost 6 bases and J lost 5; bases outside the gene matches: 9. The CDR3 bases are TGTGCCAGCAGGCCGAGCGGGAGGGCCGCCGAGACCCAGTACTTC. Amino acids: CASRPSGRAAETQYF.

The chain uses TRBV28 and TRBJ1-5; unclear D gene. The CDR3 is 14 residues long. Trimming cost V 7 bases and J 0 bases, with 10 bases left between them. Germline V gene data show CDR1 as MDHEN and CDR2 as SYDVKM. CDR3 DNA: TGTGCCAGCACGGCCGGTAATAGCAATCAGCCCCAGCATTTT. Translating gives CASTAGNSNQPQHF.

In this sample, this clone turned up a few times. The V gene is TRBV11-2, the J gene TRBJ2-7; TRBD2 matches at 13 bases. The CDR3 is 17 residues long. Germline V gene data show CDR1 as SGHAT and CDR2 as FQNNGV. The J segment lost 4 bases and the V segment lost 5 bases, leaving 11 bases of the junction unmatched. The CDR3 DNA reads TGTGCCAGCAGCCCAGGGACTAGCGGGATAATCGTGTACGAGCAGTACTTC. It translates to CASSPGTSGIIVYEQYF.

The rearrangement uses TRBV28 and TRBJ2-5; 8 nucleotides align to TRBD1. Germline assignment: CDR1 MDHEN and CDR2 SYDVKM. The V and J ends lost 8 bases and 5 bases, in that order; junction bases with no gene match: 10. This CDR3 contains 14 residues. The CDR3 DNA sequence: TGTGCCAGCGCAGGGGGCTTTAAGAGGGAGACCCAGTACTTC. It codes for CASAGGFKRETQYF.

The table lists this clone with a count of one. This chain connects TRBV5-1 to TRBJ1-1; 9 nucleotides match TRBD1. With 4 bases clipped from V and 1 base from J, the junction kept 8 bases outside the gene matches. The CDR3 sequence is 16 residues long. CDR1 and CDR2 from the germline V gene are SGHRS and YFSETQ. Written as DNA, the CDR3 is TGCGCCAGCAGCCGAGGGACAGGGTCTCAGAACACTGAAGCTTTCTTT. Its translation: CASSRGTGSQNTEAFF.

There are a few counts of this clone. The rearrangement links TRBV7-9 to TRBJ2-1; 7 nucleotides align to TRBD2. In germline, CDR1 is SEHNR, CDR2 FQNEAQ (reference sequence). The CDR3 spans 14 residues. J was trimmed by 3 bases and V by 4 bases; bases with no gene match: 3. The CDR3 loop is CASSSGTNYNEQFF. DNA of the CDR3: TGTGCCAGCAGCTCCGGGACTAACTACAATGAGCAGTTCTTC.

Comments on this clone: Distinct nucleotide sequences in the sample also encode this CDR3. The V gene is TRBV7-8, the J gene TRBJ1-5; D unresolved. The CDR3 extends over 14 amino acids. The ends were cut back, 1 base at V and 0 bases at J, with 4 bases in the middle. Looked up from germline, CDR1 is SGHVS and CDR2 is FQNEAQ. CDR3 nucleotides: TGTGCCAGCAGCTTAGTGGTTAGCAATCAGCCCCAGCATTTT. Encoded protein: CASSLVVSNQPQHF.